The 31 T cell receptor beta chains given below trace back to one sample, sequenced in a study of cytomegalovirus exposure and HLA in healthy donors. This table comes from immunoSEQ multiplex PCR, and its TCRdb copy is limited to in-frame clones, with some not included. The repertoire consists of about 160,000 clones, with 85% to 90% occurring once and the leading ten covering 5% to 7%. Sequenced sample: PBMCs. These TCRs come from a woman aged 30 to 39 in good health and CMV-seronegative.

The CDR3 protein is CASSTSGSSHEQFF. In DNA form, the CDR3 reads TGTGCCAGCAGTACTAGCGGGAGTAGTCATGAGCAGTTCTTC. The V and J genes are TRBV7-9 and TRBJ2-1, with TRBD2 matching over 11 bases. The CDR3 extends over 14 amino acids. Germline values: CDR1 SEHNR, CDR2 FQNEAQ (reference sequence). V gave up 6 bases and J gave up 8 bases; unmatched junction bases: 6.

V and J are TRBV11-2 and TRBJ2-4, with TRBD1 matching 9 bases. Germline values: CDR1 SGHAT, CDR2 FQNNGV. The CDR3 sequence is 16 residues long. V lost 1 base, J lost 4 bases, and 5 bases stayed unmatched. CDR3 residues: CASSLGDREGKNIQYF. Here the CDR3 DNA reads TGTGCCAGCAGCTTAGGGGACAGGGAAGGTAAAAACATTCAGTACTTC.

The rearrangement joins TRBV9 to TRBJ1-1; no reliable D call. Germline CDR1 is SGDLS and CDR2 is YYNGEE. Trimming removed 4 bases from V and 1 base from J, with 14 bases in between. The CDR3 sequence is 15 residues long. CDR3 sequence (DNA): TGTGCCAGCAGCTCCCACAGCAGCCCGAACACTGAAGCTTTCTTT. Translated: CASSSHSSPNTEAFF.

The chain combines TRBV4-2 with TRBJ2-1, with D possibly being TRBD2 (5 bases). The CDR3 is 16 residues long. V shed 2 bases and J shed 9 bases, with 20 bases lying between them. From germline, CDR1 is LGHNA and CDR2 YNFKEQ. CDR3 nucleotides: TGTGCCAGCAGCCAACTCTCACTAGTAACCTCCGGTGAGCAGTTCTTC. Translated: CASSQLSLVTSGEQFF.

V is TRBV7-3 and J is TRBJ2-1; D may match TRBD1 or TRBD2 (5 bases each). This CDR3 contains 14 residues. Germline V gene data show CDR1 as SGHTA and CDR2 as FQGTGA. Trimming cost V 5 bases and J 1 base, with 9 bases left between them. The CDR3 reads CASSPEGSYNEQFF. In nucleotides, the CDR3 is TGTGCCAGCAGCCCCGAGGGGTCCTACAATGAGCAGTTCTTC.

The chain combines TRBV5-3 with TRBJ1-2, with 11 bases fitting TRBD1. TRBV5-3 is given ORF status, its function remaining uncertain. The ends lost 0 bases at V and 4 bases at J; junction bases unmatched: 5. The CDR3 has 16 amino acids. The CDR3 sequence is CARSLGTGGAGYGYTF. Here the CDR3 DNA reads TGTGCCAGAAGCTTGGGGACAGGGGGCGCCGGCTATGGCTACACCTTC.

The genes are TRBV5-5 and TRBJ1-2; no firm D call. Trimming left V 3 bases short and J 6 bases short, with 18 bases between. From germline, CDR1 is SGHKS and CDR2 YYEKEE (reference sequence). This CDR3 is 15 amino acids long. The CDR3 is CASSSPTNGMNGYTF. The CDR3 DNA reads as TGTGCCAGCAGCTCCCCGACAAATGGAATGAATGGCTACACCTTC.

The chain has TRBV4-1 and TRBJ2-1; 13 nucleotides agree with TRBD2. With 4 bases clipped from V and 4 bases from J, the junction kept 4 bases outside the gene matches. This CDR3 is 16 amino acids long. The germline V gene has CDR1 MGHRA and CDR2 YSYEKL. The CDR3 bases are TGCGCCAGCAGCCGGGGACTAGCGGGACTTTACAATGAGCAGTTCTTC. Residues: CASSRGLAGLYNEQFF.

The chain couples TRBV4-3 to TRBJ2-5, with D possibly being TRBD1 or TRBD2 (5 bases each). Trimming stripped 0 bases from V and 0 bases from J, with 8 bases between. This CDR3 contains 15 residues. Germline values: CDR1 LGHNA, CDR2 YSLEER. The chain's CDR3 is CASSQDRGHQETQYF. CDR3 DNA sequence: TGCGCCAGCAGCCAAGATCGGGGACACCAAGAGACCCAGTACTTC.

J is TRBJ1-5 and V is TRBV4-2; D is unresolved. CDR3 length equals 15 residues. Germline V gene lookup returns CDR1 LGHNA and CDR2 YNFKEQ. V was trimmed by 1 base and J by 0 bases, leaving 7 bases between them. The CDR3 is CASSQGSYSNQPQHF. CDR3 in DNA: TGTGCCAGCAGCCAAGGGTCCTATAGCAATCAGCCCCAGCATTTT.

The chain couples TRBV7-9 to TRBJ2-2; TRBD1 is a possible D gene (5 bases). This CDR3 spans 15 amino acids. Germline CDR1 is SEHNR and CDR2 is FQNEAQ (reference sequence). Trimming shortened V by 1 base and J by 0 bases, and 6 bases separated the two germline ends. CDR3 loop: CASSLEGTNTGELFF. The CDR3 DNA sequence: TGTGCCAGCAGCTTAGAGGGGACGAACACCGGGGAGCTGTTTTTT. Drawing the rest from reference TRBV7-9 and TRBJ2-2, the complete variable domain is DTGVSQNPRHKITKRGQNVTFRCDPISEHNRLYWYRQTLGQGPEFLTYFQNEAQLEKSRLLSDRFSAERPKGSFSTLEIQRTEQGDSAMYLCASSLEGTNTGELFFGEGSRLTVL.

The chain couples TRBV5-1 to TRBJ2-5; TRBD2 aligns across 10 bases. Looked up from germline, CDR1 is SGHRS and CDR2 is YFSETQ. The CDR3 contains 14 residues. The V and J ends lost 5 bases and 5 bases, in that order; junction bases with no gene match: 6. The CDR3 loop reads CASRPSGSRETQYF. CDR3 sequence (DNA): TGCGCCAGCAGGCCTAGCGGGAGCCGGGAGACCCAGTACTTC.

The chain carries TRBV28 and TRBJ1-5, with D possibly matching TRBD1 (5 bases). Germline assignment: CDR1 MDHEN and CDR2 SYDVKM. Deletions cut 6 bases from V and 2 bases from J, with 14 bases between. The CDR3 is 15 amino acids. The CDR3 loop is CASRPRQTGNQPQHF. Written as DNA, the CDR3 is TGTGCCAGCAGACCTAGACAGACAGGCAATCAGCCCCAGCATTTT.

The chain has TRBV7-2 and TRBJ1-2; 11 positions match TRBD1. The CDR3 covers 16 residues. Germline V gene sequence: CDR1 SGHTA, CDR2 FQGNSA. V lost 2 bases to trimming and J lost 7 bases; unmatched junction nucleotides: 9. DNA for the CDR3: TGTGCCAGCAGCTTATCTCCGGGACAGGGGGTGGCTGGCTACACCTTC. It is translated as CASSLSPGQGVAGYTF.

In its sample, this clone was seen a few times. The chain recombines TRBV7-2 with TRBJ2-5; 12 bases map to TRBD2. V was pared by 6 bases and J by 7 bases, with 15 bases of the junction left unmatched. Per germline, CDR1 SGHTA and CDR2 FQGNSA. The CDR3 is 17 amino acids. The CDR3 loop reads CASRITSGRLGGGTQYF. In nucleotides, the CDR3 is TGTGCCAGCAGGATTACTAGCGGGAGGTTAGGGGGTGGGACCCAGTACTTC.

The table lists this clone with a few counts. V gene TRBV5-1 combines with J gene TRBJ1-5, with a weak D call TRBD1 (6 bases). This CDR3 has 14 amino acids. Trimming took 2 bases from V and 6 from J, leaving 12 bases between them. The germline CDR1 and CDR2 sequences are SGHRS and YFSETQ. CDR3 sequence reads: CASSFGGGGQPQHF. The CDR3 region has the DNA TGCGCCAGCAGCTTCGGGGGGGGCGGTCAGCCCCAGCATTTT.

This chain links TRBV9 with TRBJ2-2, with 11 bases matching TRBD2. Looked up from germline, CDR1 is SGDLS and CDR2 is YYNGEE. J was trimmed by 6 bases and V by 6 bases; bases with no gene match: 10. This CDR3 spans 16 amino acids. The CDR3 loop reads CASNGATSGSSGELFF. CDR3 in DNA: TGTGCCAGCAACGGAGCCACTAGCGGGAGTTCCGGGGAGCTGTTTTTT.

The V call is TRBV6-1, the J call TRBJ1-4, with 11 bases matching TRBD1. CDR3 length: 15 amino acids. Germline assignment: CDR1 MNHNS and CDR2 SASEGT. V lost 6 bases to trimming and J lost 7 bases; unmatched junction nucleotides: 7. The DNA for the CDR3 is TGTGCCAGCAGGACAAGGACAGGGGGCCGTGAAAAACTGTTTTTT. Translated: CASRTRTGGREKLFF.

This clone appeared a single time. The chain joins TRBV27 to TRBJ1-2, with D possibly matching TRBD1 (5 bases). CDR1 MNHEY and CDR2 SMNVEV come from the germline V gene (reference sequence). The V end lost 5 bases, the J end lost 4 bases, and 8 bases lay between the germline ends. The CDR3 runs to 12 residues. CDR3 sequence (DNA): TGTGCCAGCAGTCCAGACAGCTATGGCTACACCTTC. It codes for CASSPDSYGYTF.

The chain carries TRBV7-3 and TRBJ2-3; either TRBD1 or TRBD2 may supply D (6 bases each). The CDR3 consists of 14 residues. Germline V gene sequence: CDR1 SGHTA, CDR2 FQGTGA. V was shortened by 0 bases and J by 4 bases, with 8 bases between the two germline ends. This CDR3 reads CASSLTGGPDTQYF. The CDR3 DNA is TGTGCCAGCAGCTTAACGGGGGGCCCAGATACGCAGTATTTT.

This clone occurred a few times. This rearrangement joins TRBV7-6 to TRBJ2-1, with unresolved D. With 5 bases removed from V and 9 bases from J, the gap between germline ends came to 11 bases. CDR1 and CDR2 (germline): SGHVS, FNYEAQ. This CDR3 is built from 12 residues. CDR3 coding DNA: TGTGCCAGCAGCCCCTCCCCGAGTGAGCAGTTCTTC. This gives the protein CASSPSPSEQFF.

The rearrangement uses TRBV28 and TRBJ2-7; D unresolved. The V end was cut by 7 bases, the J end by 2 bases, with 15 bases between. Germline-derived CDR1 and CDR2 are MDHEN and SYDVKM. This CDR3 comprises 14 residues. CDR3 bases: TGTGCCAGCAAGGATACCGGGTCTACCTACGAGCAGTACTTC. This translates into CASKDTGSTYEQYF.

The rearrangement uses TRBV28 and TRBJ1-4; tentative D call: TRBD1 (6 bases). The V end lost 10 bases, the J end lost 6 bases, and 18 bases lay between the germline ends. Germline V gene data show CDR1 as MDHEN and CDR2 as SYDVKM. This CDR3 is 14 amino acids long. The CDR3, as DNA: TGTGCCACCTCGACTCATGACAGGCATGAAAAACTGTTTTTT. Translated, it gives CATSTHDRHEKLFF.

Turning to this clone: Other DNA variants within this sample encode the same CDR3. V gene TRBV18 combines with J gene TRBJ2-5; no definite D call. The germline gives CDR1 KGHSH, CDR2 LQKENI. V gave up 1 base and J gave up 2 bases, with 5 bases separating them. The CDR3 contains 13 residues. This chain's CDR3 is CASSPQGQETQYF. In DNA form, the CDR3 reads TGTGCCAGCTCACCACAGGGTCAAGAGACCCAGTACTTC.

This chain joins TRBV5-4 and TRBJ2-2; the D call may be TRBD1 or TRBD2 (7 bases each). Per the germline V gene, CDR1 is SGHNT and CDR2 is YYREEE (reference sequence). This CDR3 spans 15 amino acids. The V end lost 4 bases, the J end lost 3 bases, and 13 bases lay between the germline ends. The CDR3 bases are TGTGCCAGCAGCAGCGGGACAGTCGACACCGGGGAGCTGTTTTTT. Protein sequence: CASSSGTVDTGELFF.

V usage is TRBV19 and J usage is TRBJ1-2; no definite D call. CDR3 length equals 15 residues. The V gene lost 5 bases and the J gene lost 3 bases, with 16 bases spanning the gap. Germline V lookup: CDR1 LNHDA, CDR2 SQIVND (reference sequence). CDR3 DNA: TGTGCCAGTAGTCCTCACCCCGGGGTCGACTATGGCTACACCTTC. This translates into CASSPHPGVDYGYTF.

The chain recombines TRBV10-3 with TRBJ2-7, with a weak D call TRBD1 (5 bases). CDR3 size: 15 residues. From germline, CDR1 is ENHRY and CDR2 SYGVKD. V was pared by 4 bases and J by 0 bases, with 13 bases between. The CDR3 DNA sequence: TGTGCCATCAGTGTAGGGGCACCCTCCTCCTACGAGCAGTACTTC. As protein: CAISVGAPSSYEQYF.

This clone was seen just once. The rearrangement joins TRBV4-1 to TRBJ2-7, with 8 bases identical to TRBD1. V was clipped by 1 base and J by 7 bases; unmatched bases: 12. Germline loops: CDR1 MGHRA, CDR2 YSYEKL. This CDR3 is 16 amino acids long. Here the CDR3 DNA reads TGCGCCAGCAGCCAAGTTGGGCAGGGGGCGCTTGAGGAGCAGTACTTC. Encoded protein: CASSQVGQGALEEQYF.

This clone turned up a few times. The CDR3 region is CASSLGTELYGYTF. The DNA for the CDR3 is TGTGCCAGCTCCCTCGGGACGGAACTCTATGGCTACACCTTC. The chain is built from TRBV18 and TRBJ1-2, with D perhaps matching TRBD1 (5 bases). Trimming left V 6 bases short and J 4 bases short, with 15 bases between. CDR3 length: 14 residues. CDR1 and CDR2 from the germline V gene are KGHSH and LQKENI.

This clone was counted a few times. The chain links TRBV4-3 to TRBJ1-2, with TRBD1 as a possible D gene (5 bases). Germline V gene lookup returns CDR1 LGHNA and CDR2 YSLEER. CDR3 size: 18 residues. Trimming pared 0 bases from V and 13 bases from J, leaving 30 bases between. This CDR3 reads CASSQDVGDSVVWFGSTF. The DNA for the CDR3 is TGCGCCAGCAGCCAAGATGTCGGCGACAGCGTGGTTTGGTTTGGATCCACCTTC.

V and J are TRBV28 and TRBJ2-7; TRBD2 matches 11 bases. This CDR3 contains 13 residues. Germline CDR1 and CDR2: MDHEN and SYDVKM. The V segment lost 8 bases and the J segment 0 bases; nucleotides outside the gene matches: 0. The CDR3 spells CASLAGGSYEQYF. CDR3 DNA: TGTGCCAGCCTAGCGGGGGGCTCCTACGAGCAGTACTTC.